These 6 T cell receptor beta chains originate from one sample sequenced in a study of T cells in Graves' hyperthyroidism and ophthalmopathy. The source material, RNA transcripts, was used to amplify TCR beta CDR3 regions. A set of HTBI primers served as the primers for a first-round RT-PCR of the TCR CDR3. TCRdb processed the multiplex PCR reads anew with MiXCR; each CDR3 protein has one entry. The table includes approximately 600,000 distinct CDR3 sequences, approximately 14% detected once. The sample consisted of blood. The receptors shown here come from a woman younger than 35 with Graves' ophthalmopathy.

This clonotype came up many times. The chain carries TRBV2 and TRBJ2-5; the match to TRBD2 covers 10 bases. CDR3 length: 18 amino acids. The germline V gene encodes CDR1 SNHLY and CDR2 FYNNEI. V trimming: 6 bases; J trimming: 12 bases; junction bases outside the gene matches: 25. As DNA, the CDR3 is TGTGCCAGCAGCCTCAGCGCAGATCGCAGCGGGAGGGCCCGTGAAGAGTACTTC. Amino acids: CASSLSADRSGRAREEYF.

This clonotype came up once. The chain recombines TRBV4-2 with TRBJ1-3; 7 nucleotides line up with TRBD1. Trimming removed 0 bases from V and 6 bases from J; junction bases left unmatched: 5. This CDR3 spans 15 amino acids. Germline V lookup: CDR1 LGHNA, CDR2 YNFKEQ. The CDR3 loop is CASSQDRGSENTIYF. The CDR3 DNA follows: TGTGCCAGCAGCCAAGACAGGGGGTCGGAAAACACCATATATTTT.

The rearrangement links TRBV27 to TRBJ2-7, with D maybe TRBD2 (6 bases). V lost 0 bases and J 3 bases, leaving 15 bases between the germline ends. The CDR3 covers 16 residues. Germline V CDR1 and CDR2: MNHEY, SMNVEV (reference sequence). CDR3 region: CASSLSGTGLFYEQYF. CDR3 bases: TGTGCCAGCAGTTTATCTGGGACGGGACTTTTCTACGAGCAGTACTTC.

Concerning this clonotype: A read error is the likely source, as a far larger clone sits one nucleotide away. The V call is TRBV6-5, the J call TRBJ1-1; D is ambiguous. CDR1 and CDR2 (germline): MNHEY, SVGAGI. The CDR3 runs 13 residues. The CDR3 nucleotides are TGTGCCAGCAGTTACTCGAGCGGCACTGAAGCTTCCTTT. Protein: CASSYSSGTEASF.

This clonotype was seen more than once but under ten times. This chain uses TRBV6-1 with TRBJ1-1; 8 bases align to TRBD1. V was pared by 2 bases and J by 4 bases, with 9 bases of the junction left unmatched. CDR1 is MNHNS, CDR2 SASEGT, per germline. The CDR3 is 16 residues long. The CDR3 is CASSEFQGAGSTEAFF. In DNA, the CDR3 is TGTGCCAGCAGTGAATTTCAGGGGGCGGGCAGCACTGAAGCTTTCTTT.

This clonotype was observed many times. The chain is built from TRBV7-8 and TRBJ2-3; D gene unclear. V lost 5 bases to trimming and J lost 0 bases, with 18 bases between them. Germline CDR1 SGHVS, CDR2 FQNEAQ. The CDR3 sequence is 17 residues long. CDR3 sequence reads: CASSRIKSAHSTDTQYF. In DNA form, the CDR3 reads TGTGCCAGCAGCCGAATAAAGAGCGCGCATAGCACAGATACGCAGTATTTT.